This TCR beta chain was profiled in a study of cytomegalovirus exposure and HLA in healthy donors. Clones were sequenced by immunoSEQ multiplex PCR, and TCRdb holds only the in-frame ones, with some missing. This sample yields some 180,000 clones, of which about 81% are seen a single time; around 1.2% belongs to the top ten. Germline CDR1 reads SNHLY; CDR2 reads FYNNEI. V lost 4 bases, J lost 3 bases, and 10 bases lay in between. The CDR3 is 14 residues long. The source material was PBMCs. This rearrangement joins TRBV2 to TRBJ1-5; D possibly corresponds to TRBD1 (5 bases). The clonotype was recovered from a woman between 25 and 40 years old in good health and CMV-seronegative. The CDR3 sequence: CASSGTNNNQPQHF. CDR3 in DNA: TGTGCCAGCAGTGGGACAAATAACAATCAGCCCCAGCATTTT.